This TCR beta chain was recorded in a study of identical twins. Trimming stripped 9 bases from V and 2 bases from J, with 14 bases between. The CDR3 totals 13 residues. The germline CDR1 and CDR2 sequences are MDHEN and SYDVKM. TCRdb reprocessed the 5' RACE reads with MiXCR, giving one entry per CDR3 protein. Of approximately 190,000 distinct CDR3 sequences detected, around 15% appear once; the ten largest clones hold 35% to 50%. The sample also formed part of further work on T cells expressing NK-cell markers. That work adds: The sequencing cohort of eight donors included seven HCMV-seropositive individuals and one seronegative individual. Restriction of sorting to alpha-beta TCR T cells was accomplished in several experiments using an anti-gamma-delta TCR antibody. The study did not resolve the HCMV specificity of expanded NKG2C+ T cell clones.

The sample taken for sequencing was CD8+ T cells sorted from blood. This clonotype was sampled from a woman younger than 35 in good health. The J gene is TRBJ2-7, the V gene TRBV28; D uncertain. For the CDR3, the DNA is TGTGCCAGTTGGAGTAGTCTTCCCTACGAGCAGTACTTC. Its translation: CASWSSLPYEQYF.